This T cell receptor beta chain was found in a study of PD-1 blockade in classical Hodgkin lymphoma. Profiled with immunoSEQ multiplex PCR; TCRdb holds only in-frame clones, not every one. The repertoire includes some 34,000 clones, around 74% of them detected once, and about 3.8% sits in the top ten. The CDR3 sequence is 13 residues long. The ends were cut back, 1 base at V and 7 bases at J, with 8 bases in the middle. Germline loops: CDR1 SEHNR, CDR2 FQNEAQ (reference sequence). Time point defined: cycle 4 day 1 (C4D1), after around six weeks of nivolumab. No patient escaped relapse after autologous stem cell transplantation, and brentuximab vedotin exposure varied.

The specimen comprised peripheral blood mononuclear cells (PBMCs), sampled before the fourth cycle of nivolumab. This clonotype originated in a human donor with classical Hodgkin lymphoma. The chain has TRBV7-9 and TRBJ2-1, with D uncertain. The CDR3 region is CASSLGSGNEQFF. CDR3 DNA sequence: TGTGCCAGCAGCTTAGGATCCGGGAATGAGCAGTTCTTC.